Sequencing of this TCR beta chain was carried out in a study of early stage breast cancer tumors. Study-level background: Samples were sequenced at approximately 10-fold average coverage.

Method: immunoSEQ multiplex PCR; TCRdb's copy keeps in-frame clones and lacks some. Among approximately 54,000 clones listed, around 80% were seen once. Notes on the study in general: Most shared enriched TCRB sequences were commonly generated ones. Compared with adjacent normal breast tissue, tumors showed 2.5 to 3-fold greater T cell density and higher clonality. Bulk DNA sequencing of unsorted cells missed chain pairing and markers.

As to this clone: Its antigen is not known.

The source is a person aged 40 to 49 with breast cancer. Sequencing was carried out using blood.

Written as DNA, the CDR3 is TGTGCCACCAAAGGTCATGGGGATAAAGCTTTCTTT. Its protein product is CATKGHGDKAFF. This rearrangement joins TRBV10-3 to TRBJ1-1; D unclear. This CDR3 is built from 12 residues. CDR1 ENHRY and CDR2 SYGVKD come from the germline V gene. V dropped 10 bases and J dropped 9 bases, with 18 bases sitting between them.